This T cell receptor beta chain was sequenced during a study of response to subunit inactivated influenza vaccine. Study observations and caveats: The authors suggested that every seasonal influenza vaccination recruits few new T cells.

Trimming left V 5 bases short and J 3 bases short, with 15 bases between. CDR1 is SGHRS, CDR2 YFSETQ, per germline. The CDR3 totals 14 residues. Worth noting for this clonotype: Antigen: not known.

TCRdb recomputed calls from the RT-PCR reads with MiXCR, one row per CDR3 protein. The table has around 750,000 distinct CDR3 sequences, around 20% seen once. The TCR comes from a man between 45 and 60 years old who received an inactivated influenza vaccine. Here the sequenced sample was PBMCs from blood, taken 4 to 6 days after vaccination. V and J are TRBV5-1 and TRBJ2-7, with D possibly TRBD1 on 5 matching bases. The CDR3 reads CASRSGQGNYEQYF. The CDR3 region has the DNA TGCGCCAGCAGATCCGGCCAGGGCAACTACGAGCAGTACTTC. Complete variable domain (other parts from reference TRBV5-1 and TRBJ2-7): KAGVTQTPRYLIKTRGQQVTLSCSPISGHRSVSWYQQTPGQGLQFLFEYFSETQRNKGNFPGRFSGRQFSNSRSEMNVSTLELGDSALYLCASRSGQGNYEQYFGPGTRLTVT.